The clone carrying this T cell receptor (beta chain) showed up many times. Its antigen is undetermined. Patients affected by ophthalmopathy presented a Clinical Activity Score of at least 3, a NOSPECS grade of at least 4, and disease duration below 3 months. The data originate from a study of T cells in Graves' hyperthyroidism and ophthalmopathy. The wider study: Initial diagnosis, before any treatment, was when peripheral blood was collected. Overall study findings and caveats: Ophthalmopathy was separated from stable hyperthyroidism by a 13 V-J model. Blood also contained most expanded thyroid clonotypes above 0.001.

Amplification targeted TCR beta CDR3 regions from RNA transcripts. Researchers ran a first-round RT-PCR on the TCR CDR3 using the HTBI primer set. TCRdb called the multiplex PCR reads again in MiXCR, with one record for every CDR3 protein. Of approximately 600,000 distinct CDR3 sequences listed, about 15% were seen once; the top ten hold 4.3%. This TCR was recovered from a woman aged 40 to 50 with Graves' ophthalmopathy. The sample taken for sequencing was blood.

The CDR3 DNA sequence: TGTGCTAGTGGTTTGGACGAAGAGACCCAGTACTTC. Translation: CASGLDEETQYF. The V call is TRBV12-5, the J call TRBJ2-5; no clear D. From germline, CDR1 is LGHNT and CDR2 FRNRAP. Between the trimmed V and J ends, which lost 1 base and 3 bases, there was a span of 3 bases. The CDR3 sequence is 12 residues long.